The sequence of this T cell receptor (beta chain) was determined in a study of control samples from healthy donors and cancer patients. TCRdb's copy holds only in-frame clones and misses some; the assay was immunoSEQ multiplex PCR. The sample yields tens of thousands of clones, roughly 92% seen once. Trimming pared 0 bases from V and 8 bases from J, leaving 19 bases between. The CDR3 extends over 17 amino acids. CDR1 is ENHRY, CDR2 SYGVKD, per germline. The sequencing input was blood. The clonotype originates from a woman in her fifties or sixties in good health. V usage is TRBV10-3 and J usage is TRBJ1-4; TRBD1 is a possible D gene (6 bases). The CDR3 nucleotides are TGTGCCATCAGTGAGTCGAGGAGACAGGATAAAATCGAAAAACTGTTTTTT. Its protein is CAISESRRQDKIEKLFF.